The source of this TCR beta chain is a study of T-cell reconstitution after alpha-beta-depleted transplantation in children. Overall study results and limits: About two months after transplant, alpha-beta T cells reportedly came from several hundred expanded graft clones. Surviving recipient T cells and thymic progenitors produced the high day-60 TCRbeta diversity seen in some patients. The main origin of T-cell counts and diversity one year after transplant was newly produced T cells.

The CDR3 is made up of 14 amino acids. Per the germline V gene, CDR1 is SGHVS and CDR2 is FQNEAQ. Trimming pared 2 bases from V and 1 base from J, leaving 8 bases between. This clonotype appeared many times. The antigen is not known. Preparation of the TCRbeta library was carried out with unique molecular identifiers. TCRdb re-derived calls from the PCR reads in MiXCR, one entry per CDR3 protein. The data contain some 200,000 distinct CDR3 sequences, approximately 8.4% of them seen just once; the ten biggest clones take up 35%. The chain links TRBV7-8 to TRBJ2-5; D ambiguous. Specimen: PBMCs, mostly from graft donor cells, collected 360 days after TCRalphabeta/CD19-depleted stem cell transplant. The origin of this receptor is a male patient between 2 and 9 years old who had a stem cell transplant for acute myeloid leukemia, so the T cells may come from the graft donor. The CDR3 sequence is CASSLSTGQETQYF. The CDR3 DNA reads as TGTGCCAGCAGCTTATCGACTGGCCAAGAGACCCAGTACTTC.